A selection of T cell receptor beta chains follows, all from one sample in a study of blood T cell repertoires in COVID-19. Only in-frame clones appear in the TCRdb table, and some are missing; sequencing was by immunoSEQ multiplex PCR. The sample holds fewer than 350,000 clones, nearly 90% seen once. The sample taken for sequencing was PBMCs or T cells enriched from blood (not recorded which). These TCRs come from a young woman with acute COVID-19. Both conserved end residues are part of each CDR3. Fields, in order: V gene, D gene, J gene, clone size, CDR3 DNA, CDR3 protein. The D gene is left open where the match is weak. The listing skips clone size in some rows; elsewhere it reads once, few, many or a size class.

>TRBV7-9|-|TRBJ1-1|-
TGTGCCAGCAGCTTAGACCCGGGGTTGAACACTGAAGCTTTCTTT
CASSLDPGLNTEAFF
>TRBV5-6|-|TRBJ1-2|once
TGTGCCAGCAGCGCCTACAGGGCTGGCTACACCTTC
CASSAYRAGYTF
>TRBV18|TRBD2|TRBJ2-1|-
TGTGCCAGCTCACCTGGACTAGCGGGAGTTTTAGAGCAGTTCTTC
CASSPGLAGVLEQFF
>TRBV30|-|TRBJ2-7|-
TGTGCCTGCACCGGGACAAATCTCTACGAGCAGTACTTC
CACTGTNLYEQYF
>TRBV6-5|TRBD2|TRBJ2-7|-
TGTGCCAGCAGTAGGGAAACTAGCGGACACTACGAGCAGTACTTC
CASSRETSGHYEQYF
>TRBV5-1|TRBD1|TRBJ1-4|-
TGCGCCAGCAGCTTGACAGGGACAGGGGATGAAAAACTGTTTTTT
CASSLTGTGDEKLFF
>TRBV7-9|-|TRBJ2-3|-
TGTGCCAGCAGCGCCCCCGGCCCGGGTACAGATACGCAGTATTTT
CASSAPGPGTDTQYF
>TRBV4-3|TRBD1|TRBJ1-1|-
TGCGCCAGCAGCCCAACCCTACAGGGGCCCACTGAAGCTTTCTTT
CASSPTLQGPTEAFF
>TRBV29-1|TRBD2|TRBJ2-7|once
TGCAGCGTGATATTAGGACTAGCGGGAGGCTACGAGCAGTACTTC
CSVILGLAGGYEQYF
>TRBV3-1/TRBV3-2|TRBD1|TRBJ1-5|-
TGTGCCAGCAGCCGACAGGGCGAGCGGAATCAGCCCCAGCATTTT
CASSRQGERNQPQHF
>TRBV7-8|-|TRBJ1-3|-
TGTGCCAGCAGCGCACAAGGGGTTGAAAACACCATATATTTT
CASSAQGVENTIYF
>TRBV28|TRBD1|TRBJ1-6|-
TGTGCCAGCAGTAGGAGGACAGGGGTATCACCCCTCCACTTT
CASSRRTGVSPLHF
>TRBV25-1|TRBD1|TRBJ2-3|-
TGTGCCAGCAGTGAATCGACAGGGATAGATACGCAGTATTTT
CASSESTGIDTQYF
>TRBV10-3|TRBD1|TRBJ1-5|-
TGTGCCATCAGTGCCCTAGGACAGGAGGGGAGCAATCAGCCCCAGCATTTT
CAISALGQEGSNQPQHF
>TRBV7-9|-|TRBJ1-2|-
TGTGCCAGCAGCCTAGGTGGCATTGATGGCTACACCTTC
CASSLGGIDGYTF
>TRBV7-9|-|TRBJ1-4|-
TGTGCCAGCAGCTTGATGGGGGCGCCCGTGAAACTGTTTTTT
CASSLMGAPVKLFF
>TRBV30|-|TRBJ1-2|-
TGTGCCTGGAAGATCGGGAAACTAAACGTGGATCGTGGCTATGGCTACACCTTC
CAWKIGKLNVDRGYGYTF
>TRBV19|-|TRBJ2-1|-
TGTGCCACCCAGGGGTTCGCCATAGGTGAGCAGTTCTTC
CATQGFAIGEQFF
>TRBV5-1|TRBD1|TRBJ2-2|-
TGCGCCAGCAGCTTGACGGGACAGGGGACGGTCGGGGAGCTGTTTTTT
CASSLTGQGTVGELFF
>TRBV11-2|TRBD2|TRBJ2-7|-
TGTGCCAGCAGCTTCGGCTTTCGCGGGGGCGAGCAGTACTTC
CASSFGFRGGEQYF
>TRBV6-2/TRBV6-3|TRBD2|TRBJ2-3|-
TGTGCCAGCAGTTCCGGACTAGCGGGAAGCCCTCGAGATACGCAGTATTTT
CASSSGLAGSPRDTQYF
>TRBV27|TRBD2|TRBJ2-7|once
TGTGCCAGCAGTAAGCGGGAGAGTCGGTACGAGCAGTACTTC
CASSKRESRYEQYF
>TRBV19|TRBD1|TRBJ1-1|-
TGTGCCAGTACAGGTCACACAGGGGGTATTAGAGCTTTCTTT
CASTGHTGGIRAFF
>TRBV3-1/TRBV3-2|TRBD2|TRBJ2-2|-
TGTGCCAGCAGCCAAGTTGGTACTAGCGTTTTCGGGGAGCTGTTTTTT
CASSQVGTSVFGELFF
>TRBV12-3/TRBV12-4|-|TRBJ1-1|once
TGTGCCAGCAGCGCAATTACCAGCACTGAAGCTTTCTTT
CASSAITSTEAFF
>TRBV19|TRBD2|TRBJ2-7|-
TGTGCCAGTAGTACGAGACTAGCGATACACCACTACGAGCAGTACTTC
CASSTRLAIHHYEQYF